Following are 27 T cell receptor beta chains from one sample sequenced in a study of blood T cell repertoires in COVID-19. This table comes from immunoSEQ multiplex PCR, and its TCRdb copy is limited to in-frame clones, with some not included. The sample carries about 230,000 clones, 65% to 85% recorded once. Sample: peripheral blood. The receptors come from an elderly woman with acute or convalescent COVID-19.

The chain recombines TRBV21-1 with TRBJ2-5; whether TRBD2, the table's D call, matches the DNA was not checked. TRBV21-1 is tagged as a pseudogene. The CDR3 runs to 16 residues. CDR3 coding DNA: TGTGCCAGCAGCAAACTGCGGGGGTGTCTCGGAGAGACCCAGTACTTC. It specifies CASSKLRGCLGETQYF.

The genes are TRBV10-3 and TRBJ1-4; D might be TRBD1 (5 bases). The CDR3 loop spans 14 amino acids. The V gene's germline CDR1 is ENHRY and CDR2 SYGVKD. The V and J ends lost 2 bases and 5 bases respectively, with 9 bases between them. Here the CDR3 reads CAISEGRANEKLFF. The CDR3 bases are TGTGCCATCAGTGAGGGCAGGGCCAATGAAAAACTGTTTTTT.

This clone is a singleton in its sample. The rearrangement uses TRBV18 and TRBJ1-4; D is perhaps TRBD1 (6 bases). With 3 bases removed from V and 0 bases from J, the gap between germline ends came to 20 bases. This CDR3 region has 19 residues. From germline, CDR1 is KGHSH and CDR2 LQKENI. The CDR3 spells CASSPTRDITTATNEKLFF. Here the CDR3 DNA reads TGTGCCAGCTCACCTACGAGGGACATAACTACCGCAACTAATGAAAAACTGTTTTTT. The full variable domain, with the rest looked up from reference TRBV18 and TRBJ1-4, is NAGVMQNPRHLVRRRGQEARLRCSPMKGHSHVYWYRQLPEEGLKFMVYLQKENIIDESGMPKERFSAEFPKEGPSILRIQQVVRGDSAAYFCASSPTRDITTATNEKLFFGSGTQLSVL.

The chain recombines TRBV19 with TRBJ2-3; weak D call: TRBD2 (6 bases). Germline CDR1 reads LNHDA; CDR2 reads SQIVND (reference sequence). The CDR3 is 13 amino acids. V was clipped by 4 bases and J by 1 base, with 6 bases between them. Here the CDR3 DNA reads TGTGCCAGTAGTAGCGGGGGCACAGATACGCAGTATTTT. Translation: CASSSGGTDTQYF.

V is TRBV19 and J is TRBJ1-3; possible D gene TRBD1, 5 bases. The CDR3 has 15 amino acids. CDR1 is LNHDA, CDR2 SQIVND, per germline (reference sequence). Trimming shortened V by 5 bases and J by 4 bases, and 15 bases separated the two germline ends. CDR3: CASSPRGDLGNTIYF. The CDR3 DNA sequence: TGTGCCAGTAGTCCTCGGGGGGACCTCGGAAACACCATATATTTT. Complete variable domain (other parts from reference TRBV19 and TRBJ1-3): DGGITQSPKYLFRKEGQNVTLSCEQNLNHDAMYWYRQDPGQGLRLIYYSQIVNDFQKGDIAEGYSVSREKKESFPLTVTSAQKNPTAFYLCASSPRGDLGNTIYFGEGSWLTVV.

This chain connects TRBV23-1 to TRBJ2-5; 9 bases are a match to TRBD2. TRBV23-1 has ORF status, its function being uncertain. This CDR3 region has 14 residues. J lost 1 base, V lost 6 bases, and 3 bases had no gene match. CDR3 in amino acids: CASRGGGVQETQYF. CDR3 bases: TGCGCCAGCAGGGGCGGGGGGGTCCAAGAGACCCAGTACTTC.

This chain connects TRBV6-8 to TRBJ2-5; 9 nucleotides match TRBD2. V shed 8 bases and J 0 bases; nucleotides not matched to a gene: 10. Germline V CDR1 and CDR2: MNHGY, SAAAGT. CDR3 length: 16 residues. The CDR3 nucleotides read TGTGCCAGCGGTAGGGGACTAGCTTCGAACCAAGAGACCCAGTACTTC. Translation: CASGRGLASNQETQYF.

The rearrangement links TRBV13 to TRBJ1-1; 9 nucleotides match TRBD1. CDR3 length equals 16 residues. V gave up 5 bases and J gave up 4 bases; unmatched junction bases: 11. The V gene's germline CDR1 is PRHDT and CDR2 FYEKMQ (reference sequence). In DNA form, the CDR3 reads TGTGCCAGCAGCGCGCCGGGACAGGGAGGCGGCACTGAAGCTTTCTTT. It translates to CASSAPGQGGGTEAFF.

This clone was counted between two and nine times. The rearrangement joins TRBV5-1 to TRBJ2-3; 11 nucleotides align to TRBD2. The ends lost 4 bases at V and 4 bases at J; junction bases unmatched: 8. The V gene's germline CDR1 is SGHRS and CDR2 YFSETQ. The CDR3 has 16 amino acids. CDR3 sequence: CASSTLLAGGSDTQYF. The CDR3 DNA sequence: TGCGCCAGCAGCACACTTCTAGCGGGAGGATCAGATACGCAGTATTTT.

V usage is TRBV11-3 and J usage is TRBJ2-2; 7 positions agree with TRBD1. V was clipped by 4 bases and J by 0 bases; unmatched bases: 2. The germline V gene has CDR1 SGHNT and CDR2 YENEEA. CDR3 length: 15 amino acids. The DNA of the CDR3 is TGTGCCAGCAGCTCGGGACAGTCGAACACCGGGGAGCTGTTTTTT. This codes for CASSSGQSNTGELFF.

V usage is TRBV29-1 and J usage is TRBJ2-7; D gene unclear. V was pared by 1 base and J by 2 bases, with 12 bases between. This CDR3 contains 14 residues. Germline loops: CDR1 SQVTM, CDR2 ANQGSEA. The CDR3, as DNA: TGCAGCGTTGAAGTAAGAGCACCTCCCTACGAGCAGTACTTC. Protein product: CSVEVRAPPYEQYF.

The chain links TRBV28 to TRBJ1-6, with 9 nucleotides matching TRBD1. The CDR3 is 12 residues long. Germline V CDR1 and CDR2: MDHEN, SYDVKM. J lost 10 bases, V lost 6 bases, and 1 base had no gene match. CDR3 DNA: TGTGCCAGCAGGACAGGGGGATCACCCCTCCACTTT. Amino acid sequence: CASRTGGSPLHF.

The chain recombines TRBV9 with TRBJ1-3, with D perhaps matching TRBD1 (5 bases). Between the trimmed V and J ends, which lost 3 bases and 2 bases, there was a span of 15 bases. The CDR3 totals 16 residues. Germline CDR1 is SGDLS and CDR2 is YYNGEE. The CDR3 nucleotides are TGTGCCAGCAGCGCCGACAGTAGCGGTCCTGGAAACACCATATATTTT. Translated, it gives CASSADSSGPGNTIYF.

The chain joins TRBV28 to TRBJ1-2; D might be TRBD1 (6 bases). The germline gives CDR1 MDHEN, CDR2 SYDVKM. V gave up 3 bases and J gave up 7 bases, with 12 bases separating them. This CDR3 is built from 13 residues. CDR3 amino acids: CASSFVRTAGYTF. The CDR3 region has the DNA TGTGCCAGCAGTTTTGTACGGACAGCTGGCTACACCTTC.

The chain links TRBV27 to TRBJ1-2, with a weak D call TRBD1 (5 bases). The germline gives CDR1 MNHEY, CDR2 SMNVEV (reference sequence). The V gene lost 2 bases and the J gene lost 3 bases, with 10 bases spanning the gap. The CDR3 spans 14 residues. CDR3 sequence: CASSLTGADYGYTF. The CDR3, as DNA: TGTGCCAGCAGTTTAACTGGGGCCGACTATGGCTACACCTTC.

This rearrangement joins TRBV25-1 to TRBJ2-5; possible D gene TRBD1, 8 bases. This CDR3 comprises 16 residues. Per germline, CDR1 MGHDK and CDR2 SYGVNS. V was clipped by 0 bases and J by 3 bases, with 14 bases between them. Here the CDR3 DNA reads TGTGCCAGCAGTGAATACAGGACAGGGAGGGAAGAGACCCAGTACTTC. Protein product: CASSEYRTGREETQYF.

The V gene is TRBV19, the J gene TRBJ2-1, with D tentatively TRBD1 (6 bases). Germline values: CDR1 LNHDA, CDR2 SQIVND (reference sequence). Trimming cost V 6 bases and J 7 bases, with 10 bases left between them. CDR3 length: 12 amino acids. CDR3 in amino acids: CASRQGINEQFF. CDR3 DNA sequence: TGTGCCAGTAGGCAGGGGATAAATGAGCAGTTCTTC.

As for this clone: This sample also contains other DNA sequences that code for the same CDR3. The chain joins TRBV2 to TRBJ2-7, with a possible D match to TRBD1 (6 bases). Germline V gene lookup returns CDR1 SNHLY and CDR2 FYNNEI. CDR3 length: 12 amino acids. The ends were cut back, 7 bases at V and 3 bases at J, with 10 bases in the middle. The CDR3 DNA is TGTGCCAGCACCGGACAGAGCTACGAGCAGTACTTC. Its protein product is CASTGQSYEQYF.

V gene TRBV10-1 combines with J gene TRBJ1-2; D is perhaps TRBD1 (6 bases). Germline V gene data show CDR1 as WNHNN and CDR2 as SYGVQD (reference sequence). Trimming pared 3 bases from V and 2 bases from J, leaving 13 bases between. The length of the CDR3 is 15 residues. The CDR3 spells CASSDRTESNYGYTF. DNA for the CDR3: TGCGCCAGCAGTGATAGGACAGAAAGCAACTATGGCTACACCTTC.

In its sample, this clone was seen a few times. This chain uses TRBV7-8 with TRBJ1-2; 7 bases match TRBD1. V shed 5 bases, J shed 4 bases, and the junction held 4 bases outside the gene matches. The germline V gene encodes CDR1 SGHVS and CDR2 FQNEAQ. The CDR3 contains 13 residues. The CDR3: CASSPTGTYGYTF. The CDR3 bases are TGTGCCAGCAGCCCGACAGGGACCTATGGCTACACCTTC.

J is TRBJ2-5 and V is TRBV5-1; 12 bases line up with TRBD1. V dropped 5 bases and J dropped 4; count of bases not matched to a gene: 6. From germline, CDR1 is SGHRS and CDR2 YFSETQ. This CDR3 is built from 15 residues. CDR3 protein: CASSPGTGGSETQYF. In nucleotides, the CDR3 is TGCGCCAGCAGTCCCGGGACAGGGGGCTCAGAGACCCAGTACTTC.

This clone was seen a handful of times. The genes are TRBV7-9 and TRBJ2-2; D may be TRBD2 (5 bases). CDR3 length: 17 residues. Germline CDR1 reads SEHNR; CDR2 reads FQNEAQ (reference sequence). Deletions cut 5 bases from V and 0 bases from J, with 16 bases between. CDR3 sequence (DNA): TGTGCCAGCAGCGCGACGGGGTCCGACGCGAACACCGGGGAGCTGTTTTTT. Translated, it gives CASSATGSDANTGELFF.

This chain uses TRBV7-8 with TRBJ1-2; D call uncertain. Looked up from germline, CDR1 is SGHVS and CDR2 is FQNEAQ. The CDR3 totals 13 residues. Trimming removed 3 bases at V and 4 bases at J, with 9 bases between. The CDR3 spells CASSFDTLYGYTF. DNA for the CDR3: TGTGCCAGCAGCTTTGACACCCTCTATGGCTACACCTTC.

This clone came up a few times. The chain is built from TRBV5-1 and TRBJ2-6, with 8 bases fitting TRBD1. Looked up from germline, CDR1 is SGHRS and CDR2 is YFSETQ. The length of the CDR3 is 18 residues. With V trimmed by 4 bases and J by 0 bases, 9 bases remained unmatched. CDR3 bases: TGCGCCAGCAGCGGACCGGGACAGGCTTTCTCTGGGGCCAACGTCCTGACTTTC. Protein sequence: CASSGPGQAFSGANVLTF. Supplemented by reference TRBV5-1 and TRBJ2-6, the full variable domain reads KAGVTQTPRYLIKTRGQQVTLSCSPISGHRSVSWYQQTPGQGLQFLFEYFSETQRNKGNFPGRFSGRQFSNSRSEMNVSTLELGDSALYLCASSGPGQAFSGANVLTFGAGSRLTVL.

The chain uses TRBV5-6 and TRBJ1-2; 8 bases map to TRBD1. V was pared by 4 bases and J by 4 bases, with 3 bases of the junction left unmatched. Per germline, CDR1 SGHDT and CDR2 YYEEEE. The CDR3 runs to 13 residues. CDR3 bases: TGTGCCAGCAGCGCCACAGGGGGCTATGGCTACACCTTC. This translates into CASSATGGYGYTF.

V is TRBV5-1 and J is TRBJ2-2; the match to TRBD2 covers 9 bases. This CDR3 is 14 amino acids long. The germline V gene has CDR1 SGHRS and CDR2 YFSETQ. Trimming cost V 4 bases and J 6 bases; bases outside gene matches: 4. The CDR3 spells CASSSRLAAGELFF. Written as DNA, the CDR3 is TGCGCCAGCAGCAGCCGACTAGCGGCCGGGGAGCTGTTTTTT. Looking up the rest from reference TRBV5-1 and TRBJ2-2 gives the full variable domain: KAGVTQTPRYLIKTRGQQVTLSCSPISGHRSVSWYQQTPGQGLQFLFEYFSETQRNKGNFPGRFSGRQFSNSRSEMNVSTLELGDSALYLCASSSRLAAGELFFGEGSRLTVL.

A single count supports this clone. This rearrangement joins TRBV12-5 to TRBJ2-5; TRBD1 matches at 7 bases. CDR1 LGHNT and CDR2 FRNRAP come from the germline V gene. The J segment lost 5 bases and the V segment lost 2 bases, leaving 8 bases of the junction unmatched. CDR3 length equals 15 residues. The CDR3 loop reads CASGLTPGGTETQYF. The CDR3 DNA is TGTGCTAGTGGTTTGACCCCAGGGGGAACTGAGACCCAGTACTTC.